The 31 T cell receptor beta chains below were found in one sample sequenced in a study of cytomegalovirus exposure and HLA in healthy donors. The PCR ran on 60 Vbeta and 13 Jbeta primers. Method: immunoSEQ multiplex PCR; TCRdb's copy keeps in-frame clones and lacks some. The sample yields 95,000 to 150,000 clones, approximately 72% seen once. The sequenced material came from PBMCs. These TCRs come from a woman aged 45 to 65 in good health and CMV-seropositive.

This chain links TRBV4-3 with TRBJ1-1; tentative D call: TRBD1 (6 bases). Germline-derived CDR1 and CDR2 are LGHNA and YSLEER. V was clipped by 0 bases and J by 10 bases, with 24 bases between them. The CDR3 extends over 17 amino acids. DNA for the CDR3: TGCGCCAGCAGCCAAGAGGGGGCTTCCGGGACCCTAAGGGGAGCTTTCTTT. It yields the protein CASSQEGASGTLRGAFF.

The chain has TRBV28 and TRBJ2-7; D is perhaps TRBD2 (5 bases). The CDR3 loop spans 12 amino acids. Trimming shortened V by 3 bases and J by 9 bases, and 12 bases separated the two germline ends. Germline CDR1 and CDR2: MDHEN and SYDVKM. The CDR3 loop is CASSFPGEGQYF. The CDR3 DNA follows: TGTGCCAGCAGTTTTCCCGGAGAGGGGCAGTACTTC.

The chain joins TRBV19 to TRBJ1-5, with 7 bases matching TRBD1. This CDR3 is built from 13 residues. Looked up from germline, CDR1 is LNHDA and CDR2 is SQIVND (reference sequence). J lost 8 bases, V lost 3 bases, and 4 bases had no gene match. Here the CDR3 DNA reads TGTGCCAGTAGTATCGACAGGGTTAAGCCCCAGCATTTT. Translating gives CASSIDRVKPQHF. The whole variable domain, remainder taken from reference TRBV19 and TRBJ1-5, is DGGITQSPKYLFRKEGQNVTLSCEQNLNHDAMYWYRQDPGQGLRLIYYSQIVNDFQKGDIAEGYSVSREKKESFPLTVTSAQKNPTAFYLCASSIDRVKPQHFGDGTRLSIL.

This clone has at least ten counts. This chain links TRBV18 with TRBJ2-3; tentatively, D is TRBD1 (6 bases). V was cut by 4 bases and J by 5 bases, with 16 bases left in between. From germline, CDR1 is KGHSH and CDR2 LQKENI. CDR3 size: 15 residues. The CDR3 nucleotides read TGTGCCAGCTCACGTGGGCAGGGGTTAAGAGATACGCAGTATTTT. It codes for CASSRGQGLRDTQYF.

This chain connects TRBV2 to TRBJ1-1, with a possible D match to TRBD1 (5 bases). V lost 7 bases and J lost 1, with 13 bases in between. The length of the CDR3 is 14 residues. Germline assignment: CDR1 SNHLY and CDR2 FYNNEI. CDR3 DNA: TGTGCCAGCAACCAGGGAATACAGAACACTGAAGCTTTCTTT. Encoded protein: CASNQGIQNTEAFF.

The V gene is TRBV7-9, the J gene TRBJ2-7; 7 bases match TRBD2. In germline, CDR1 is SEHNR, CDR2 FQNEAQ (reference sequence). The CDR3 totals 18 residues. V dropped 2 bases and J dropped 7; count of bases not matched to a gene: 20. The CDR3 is CASSLSRDYPSSPPEQYF. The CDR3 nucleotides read TGTGCCAGCAGCTTATCCCGGGACTACCCTAGTTCCCCCCCAGAGCAGTACTTC.

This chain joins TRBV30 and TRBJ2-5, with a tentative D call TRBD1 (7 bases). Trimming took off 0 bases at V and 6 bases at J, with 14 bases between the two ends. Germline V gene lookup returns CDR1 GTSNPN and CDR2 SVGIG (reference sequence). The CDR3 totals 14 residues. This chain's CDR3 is CAWSVGGGRKTQYF. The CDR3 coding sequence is TGTGCCTGGAGTGTCGGAGGGGGCAGGAAGACCCAGTACTTC.

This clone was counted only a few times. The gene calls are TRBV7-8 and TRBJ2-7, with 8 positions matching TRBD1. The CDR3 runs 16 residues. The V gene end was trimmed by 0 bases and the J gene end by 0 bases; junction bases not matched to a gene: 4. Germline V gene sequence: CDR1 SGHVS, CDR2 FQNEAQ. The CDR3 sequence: CASSLARDRPSYEQYF. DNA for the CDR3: TGTGCCAGCAGCTTAGCGAGGGACAGGCCCTCCTACGAGCAGTACTTC. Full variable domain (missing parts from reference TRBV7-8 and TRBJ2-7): GAGVSQSPRYKVAKRGQDVALRCDPISGHVSLFWYQQALGQGPEFLTYFQNEAQLDKSGLPSDRFFAERPEGSVSTLKIQRTQQEDSAVYLCASSLARDRPSYEQYFGPGTRLTVT.

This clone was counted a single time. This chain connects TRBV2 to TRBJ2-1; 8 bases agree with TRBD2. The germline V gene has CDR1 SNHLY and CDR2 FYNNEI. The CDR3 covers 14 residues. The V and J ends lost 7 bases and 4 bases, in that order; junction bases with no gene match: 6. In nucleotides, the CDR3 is TGTGCCAGCAACCCGGGACTAGGGTACAATGAGCAGTTCTTC. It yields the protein CASNPGLGYNEQFF.

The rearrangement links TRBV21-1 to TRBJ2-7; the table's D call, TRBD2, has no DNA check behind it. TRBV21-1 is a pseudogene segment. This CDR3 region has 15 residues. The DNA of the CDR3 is TGTGCCAGCAGCACCGGGACTAGCGGATACTACGAGCAGTACTTC. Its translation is CASSTGTSGYYEQYF.

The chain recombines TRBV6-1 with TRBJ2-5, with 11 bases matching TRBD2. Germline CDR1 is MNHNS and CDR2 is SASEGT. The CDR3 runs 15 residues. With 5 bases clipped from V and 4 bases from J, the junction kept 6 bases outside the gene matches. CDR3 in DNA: TGTGCCAGCAGTACTAGCGGGGGAAGTGGAGAGACCCAGTACTTC. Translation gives CASSTSGGSGETQYF.

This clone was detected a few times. CDR3: CASSPRAGRNEQYF. In DNA form, the CDR3 reads TGTGCCAGCTCACCACGGGCAGGGAGGAACGAGCAGTACTTC. The chain has TRBV18 and TRBJ2-7, with D possibly TRBD2 on 6 matching bases. Trimming pared 1 base from V and 5 bases from J, leaving 12 bases between. This CDR3 comprises 14 residues. Per the germline V gene, CDR1 is KGHSH and CDR2 is LQKENI. Using reference TRBV18 and TRBJ2-7 for the parts outside the CDR3, the full variable domain is NAGVMQNPRHLVRRRGQEARLRCSPMKGHSHVYWYRQLPEEGLKFMVYLQKENIIDESGMPKERFSAEFPKEGPSILRIQQVVRGDSAAYFCASSPRAGRNEQYFGPGTRLTVT.

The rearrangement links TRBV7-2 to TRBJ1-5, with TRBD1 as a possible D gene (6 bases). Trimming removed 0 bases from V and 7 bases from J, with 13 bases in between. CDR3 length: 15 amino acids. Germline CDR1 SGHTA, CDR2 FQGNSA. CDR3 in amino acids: CASSLAPDRRQPQHF. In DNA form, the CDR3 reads TGTGCCAGCAGCTTAGCGCCGGACAGACGCCAGCCCCAGCATTTT.

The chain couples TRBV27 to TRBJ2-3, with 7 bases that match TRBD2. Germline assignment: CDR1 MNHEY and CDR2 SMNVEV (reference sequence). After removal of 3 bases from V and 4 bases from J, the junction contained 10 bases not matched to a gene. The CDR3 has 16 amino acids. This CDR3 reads CASSFEGLAGADTQYF. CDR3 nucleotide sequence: TGTGCCAGCAGTTTCGAGGGCTTGGCGGGAGCAGATACGCAGTATTTT.

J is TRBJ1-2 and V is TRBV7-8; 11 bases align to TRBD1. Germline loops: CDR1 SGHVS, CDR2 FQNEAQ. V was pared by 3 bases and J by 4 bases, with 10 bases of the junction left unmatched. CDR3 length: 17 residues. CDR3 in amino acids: CASSFKGWDRGIYGYTF. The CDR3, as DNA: TGTGCCAGCAGCTTCAAGGGTTGGGACAGGGGGATCTATGGCTACACCTTC.

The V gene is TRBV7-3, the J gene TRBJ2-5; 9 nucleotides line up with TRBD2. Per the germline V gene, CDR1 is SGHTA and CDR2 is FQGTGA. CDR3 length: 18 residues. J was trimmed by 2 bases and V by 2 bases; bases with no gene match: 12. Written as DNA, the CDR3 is TGTGCCAGCAGCTTAGGTCCCAGGGGAGCGGGAGGACAAGAGACCCAGTACTTC. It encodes CASSLGPRGAGGQETQYF.

This CDR3 reads CASSPTGTDTQYF. The CDR3 nucleotides are TGTGCCAGCAGCCCCACGGGGACAGATACGCAGTATTTT. The chain combines TRBV27 with TRBJ2-3; D might be TRBD2 (5 bases). Trimming cost V 6 bases and J 3 bases, with 10 bases left between them. CDR1 MNHEY and CDR2 SMNVEV come from the germline V gene (reference sequence). The CDR3 has 13 amino acids.

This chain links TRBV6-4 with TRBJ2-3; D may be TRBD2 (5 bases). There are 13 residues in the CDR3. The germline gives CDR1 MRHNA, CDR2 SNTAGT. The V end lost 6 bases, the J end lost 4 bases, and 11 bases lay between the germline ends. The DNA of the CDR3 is TGTGCCAGCAGCTACGAGGAGGCAGATACGCAGTATTTT. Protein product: CASSYEEADTQYF.

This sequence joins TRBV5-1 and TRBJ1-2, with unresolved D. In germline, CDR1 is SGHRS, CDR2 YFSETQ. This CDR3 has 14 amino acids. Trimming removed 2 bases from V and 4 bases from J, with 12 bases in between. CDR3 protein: CASSFDTYGYGYTF. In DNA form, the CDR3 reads TGCGCCAGCAGCTTTGATACTTACGGCTATGGCTACACCTTC.

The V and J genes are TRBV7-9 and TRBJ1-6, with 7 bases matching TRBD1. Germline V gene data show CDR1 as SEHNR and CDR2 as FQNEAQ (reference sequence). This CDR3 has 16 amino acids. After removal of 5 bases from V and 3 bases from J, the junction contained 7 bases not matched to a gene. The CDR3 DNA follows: TGTGCCAGCAGCCTTCACAGGGGCTTCTATAATTCACCCCTCCACTTT. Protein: CASSLHRGFYNSPLHF.

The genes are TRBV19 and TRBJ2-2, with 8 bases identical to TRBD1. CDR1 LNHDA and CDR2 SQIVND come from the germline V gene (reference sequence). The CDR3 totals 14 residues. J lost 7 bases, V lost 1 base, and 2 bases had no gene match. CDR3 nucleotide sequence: TGTGCCAGTAGTATAGGACAGGGGCACGGGGAGCTGTTTTTT. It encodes CASSIGQGHGELFF.

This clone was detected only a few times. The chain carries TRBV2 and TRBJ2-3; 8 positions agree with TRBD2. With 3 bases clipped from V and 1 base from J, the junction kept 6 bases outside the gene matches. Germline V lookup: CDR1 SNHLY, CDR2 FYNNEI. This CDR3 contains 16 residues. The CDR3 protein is CASSDLAGRGTDTQYF. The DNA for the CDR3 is TGTGCCAGCAGTGATTTAGCGGGACGGGGCACAGATACGCAGTATTTT.

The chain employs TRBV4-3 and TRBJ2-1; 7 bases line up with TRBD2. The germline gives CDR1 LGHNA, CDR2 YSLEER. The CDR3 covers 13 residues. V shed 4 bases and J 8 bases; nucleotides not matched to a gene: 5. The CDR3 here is CASSRLAVDEQFF. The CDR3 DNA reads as TGCGCCAGCAGCCGGCTAGCGGTAGATGAGCAGTTCTTC.

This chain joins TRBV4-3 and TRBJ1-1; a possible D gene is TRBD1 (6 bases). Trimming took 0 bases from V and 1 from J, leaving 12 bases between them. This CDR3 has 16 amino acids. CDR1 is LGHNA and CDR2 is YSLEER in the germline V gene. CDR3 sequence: CASSQDPPGQNTEAFF. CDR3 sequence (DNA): TGCGCCAGCAGCCAAGATCCCCCGGGACAGAACACTGAAGCTTTCTTT.

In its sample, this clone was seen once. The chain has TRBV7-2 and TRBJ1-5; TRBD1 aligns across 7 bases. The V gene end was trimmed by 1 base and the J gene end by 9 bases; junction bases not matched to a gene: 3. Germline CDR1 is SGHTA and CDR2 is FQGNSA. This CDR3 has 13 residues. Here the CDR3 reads CASSLGQGRPQHF. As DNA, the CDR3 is TGTGCCAGCAGCTTAGGACAGGGACGGCCCCAGCATTTT.

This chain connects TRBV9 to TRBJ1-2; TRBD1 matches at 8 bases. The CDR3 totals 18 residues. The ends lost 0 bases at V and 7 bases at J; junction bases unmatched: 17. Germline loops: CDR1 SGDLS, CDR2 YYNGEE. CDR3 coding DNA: TGTGCCAGCAGCGTAGATATAATTTGGGCAGGGGGCAGGGGTGGCTACACCTTC. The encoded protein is CASSVDIIWAGGRGGYTF.

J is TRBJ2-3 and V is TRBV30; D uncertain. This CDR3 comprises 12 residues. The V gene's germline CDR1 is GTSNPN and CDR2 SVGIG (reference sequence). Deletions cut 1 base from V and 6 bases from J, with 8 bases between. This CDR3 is CAWSATRDTQYF. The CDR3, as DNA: TGTGCCTGGAGTGCGACACGGGATACGCAGTATTTT.

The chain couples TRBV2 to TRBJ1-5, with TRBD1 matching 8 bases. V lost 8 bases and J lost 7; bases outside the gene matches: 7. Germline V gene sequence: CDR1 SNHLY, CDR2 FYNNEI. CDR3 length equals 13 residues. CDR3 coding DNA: TGTGCCAGCCATCAGGGGGCAGGCCAGCCCCAGCATTTT. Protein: CASHQGAGQPQHF.

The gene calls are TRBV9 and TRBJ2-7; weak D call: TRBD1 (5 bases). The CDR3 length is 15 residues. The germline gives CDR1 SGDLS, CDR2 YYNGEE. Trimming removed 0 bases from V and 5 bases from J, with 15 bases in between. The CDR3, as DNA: TGTGCCAGCAGCGTAGGGGGCAGTACCCCCCACGAGCAGTACTTC. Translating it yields CASSVGGSTPHEQYF.

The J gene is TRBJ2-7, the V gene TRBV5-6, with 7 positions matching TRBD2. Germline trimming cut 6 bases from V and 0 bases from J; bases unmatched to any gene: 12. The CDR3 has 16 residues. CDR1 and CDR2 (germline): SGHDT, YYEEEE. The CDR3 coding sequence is TGTGCCAGCACCTTTGGGTTGGGAGGGGCCTCCTACGAGCAGTACTTC. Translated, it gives CASTFGLGGASYEQYF.

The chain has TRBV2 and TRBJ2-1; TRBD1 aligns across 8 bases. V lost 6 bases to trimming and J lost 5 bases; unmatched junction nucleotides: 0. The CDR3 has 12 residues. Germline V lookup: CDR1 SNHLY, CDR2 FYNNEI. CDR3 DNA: TGTGCCAGCAGGACAGGGGACAATGAGCAGTTCTTC. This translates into CASRTGDNEQFF.